This T cell receptor beta chain was sequenced during a study of T-cell reconstitution after alpha-beta-depleted transplantation in children (dated by TCRdb to 2015 to 2016). About the investigation overall: Using TCR repertoire profiling, the study followed T-cell immune reconstitution in a quantitative way in children after TCRalphabeta/CD19-depleted allogeneic hematopoietic cell transplantation. What the study reported, not specific to this receptor: In some patients, high TCRbeta diversity at day 60 was attributed to recipient T cells and intrathymic progenitors that had survived conditioning. Over the following months the frequencies of hyperexpanded clones went down, and after one year T-cell counts and TCRbeta diversity were mostly credited to newly produced T cells. The apparently early recovery of alphabetaT-cell counts about two months after transplant reportedly depended on only several hundred rapidly expanded clones that came from non-depleted graft cells.

CDR3 length: 13 amino acids, cysteine to phenylalanine. The read is trimmed to its CDR3 DNA, 39 bases read in frame from base 1. CDR1 and CDR2 are drawn from the germline V gene (reference sequence): DFQATT, SNEGSKA. The V end loses 5 bases and the J end loses 11 bases, and a stretch of 21 bases separates them. The sample's treatment or condition label, in plain terms: allogeneic hematopoietic cell transplantation with graft depleted of TCRalphabeta T cells and CD19 B cells. The transplant recipients were children given TCRalphabeta/CD19-depleted allogeneic hematopoietic cell grafts. The method was PCR. TCRdb shows the sequencer as Illumina HiSeq 2500. TCR libraries were prepared with molecular barcoding, using unique molecular identifiers to normalize TCRbeta repertoire quantification. TCRdb trimmed the raw reads at Q25, called clones with MiXCR and kept productive beta chains. Records with the same CDR3 protein are collapsed into one entry carrying the most frequent genes and DNA. The sample contains 400,000 to 550,000 distinct CDR3 sequences, roughly a tenth of them found a single time. The ten largest clonotypes hold about 2.1% of the sample.

This clonotype has ten or more counts. The antigen it recognizes is unknown. Base qualities are not at hand, and no much larger clone is one base apart. Sequenced material: PBMCs, taken before TCRalphabeta/CD19-depleted stem cell transplant. The chain is made from TRBV20-1 and TRBJ1-1; TRBD1 is a weak D gene call, 6 bases matching. This TCR was recovered from a child aged 2 to 9 with inherited bone marrow failure, due to receive a stem cell transplant. The nucleotides are TGCAGTGCTCCTCCGCCGGGGGCCGGAGGTGCTTTCTTT. Its amino acids are CSAPPPGAGGAFF.